Each of the 14 T cell receptor beta chains below was sequenced from the same sample in a study of vaccination effects on CD4 cells after COVID-19 (dated 2022 in TCRdb). These TCRs are of unknown antigen specificity. The library was built by means of the immunoSEQ multiplex PCR assay. TCRdb took over this immuneACCESS table, retaining in-frame rearrangements with V and J assigned. Such tables are incomplete; in checked studies, under half of the missing clones stem from an unresolved V gene, and the remainder is unexplained. Present in this sample are roughly 42,000 clones, around 77% of which were seen just once. In total, the top ten clones hold 2.9% of the sample. In the ViraFEST assay, PBMC were stimulated with viral peptide pools, and TCR sequencing was then used to find antigen-specific CD4+ T cell clonotypes based on their expansion. After approximately eleven days of culture, CD4+ T cells were isolated with the EasySep CD4+ T cell isolation kit. Negative nucleocapsid antibody results before and after vaccination confirmed that the healthy vaccine recipients had no prior SARS-CoV-2 infection.

This specimen was CD4+ T cells from PBMCs cultured with HCoV-NL63 spike peptides, taken before COVID-19 vaccination. The label giving this sample's cell subset or site can be read as: HCoV-NL63 spike overlapping peptide pool stimulation. The receptors come from a human donor who received a COVID-19 vaccine.

The J gene is TRBJ1-3, the V gene TRBV7-9; 8 bases map to TRBD1. The length of the CDR3 is 15 residues. With V trimmed by 1 base and J by 5 bases, 4 bases remained unmatched. Germline V CDR1 and CDR2: SEHNR, FQNEAQ (reference sequence). The CDR3: CASSLDGQGRNTIYF. The CDR3 bases are TGTGCCAGCAGCTTAGACGGACAGGGACGAAACACCATATATTTT.

The chain carries TRBV23-1 and TRBJ1-2; D may be TRBD1 (5 bases). Being an ORF, TRBV23-1 has a function that is uncertain. The CDR3 totals 15 residues. Trimming shortened V by 0 bases and J by 5 bases, and 13 bases separated the two germline ends. The CDR3 DNA follows: TGCGCCAGCAGTCAATCTCGCAGGGAGGCGTATGGCTACACCTTC. Translating gives CASSQSRREAYGYTF.

The chain is built from TRBV12-3 or TRBV12-4 and TRBJ1-2; D uncertain. Trimming shortened V by 6 bases and J by 7 bases, and 12 bases separated the two germline ends. The CDR3 is made up of 12 amino acids. DNA of the CDR3: TGTGCCAGCAGCTCCTCCCCACTTGGCTACACCTTC. The encoded protein is CASSSSPLGYTF.

The genes are TRBV19 and TRBJ1-2; weak D call: TRBD1 (5 bases). V lost 2 bases, J lost 4 bases, and 11 bases lay in between. This CDR3 is built from 14 residues. CDR1 is LNHDA, CDR2 SQIVND, per germline (reference sequence). As DNA, the CDR3 is TGTGCCAGTAGTATATTGGGGGTTTCCTATGGCTACACCTTC. This sequence encodes CASSILGVSYGYTF.

The sample holds a few counts of this clone. This chain joins TRBV10-3 and TRBJ1-1; 9 bases agree with TRBD1. V dropped 4 bases and J dropped 5; count of bases not matched to a gene: 5. Germline-derived CDR1 and CDR2 are ENHRY and SYGVKD. The CDR3 runs 14 residues. The CDR3 nucleotides are TGTGCCATCAGTGGACAGGGGGGGTCAACTGAAGCTTTCTTT. Translation gives CAISGQGGSTEAFF.

This clone was detected a few times. The rearrangement joins TRBV6-6 to TRBJ1-5; a possible D gene is TRBD1 (5 bases). V gave up 4 bases and J gave up 5 bases, with 12 bases separating them. Germline CDR1 MNHNY, CDR2 SVGAGI (reference sequence). This CDR3 has 14 residues. CDR3 bases: TGTGCCAGCAGTTGGGTGGGACGAGATCAGCCCCAGCATTTT. Its protein is CASSWVGRDQPQHF.

The genes are TRBV5-1 and TRBJ1-3; D possibly corresponds to TRBD1 (5 bases). V lost 0 bases to trimming and J lost 0 bases, with 13 bases between them. This CDR3 contains 17 residues. CDR1 and CDR2 (germline): SGHRS, YFSETQ. The CDR3 spells CASSLDGAADSGNTIYF. CDR3 sequence (DNA): TGCGCCAGCAGCTTGGACGGGGCGGCTGACTCTGGAAACACCATATATTTT.

CDR3 coding DNA: TGTGCCATCAGTGAGTGGGGAGACTCTGGAAACACCATATATTTT. Translating it yields CAISEWGDSGNTIYF. J is TRBJ1-3 and V is TRBV10-3, with unresolved D. CDR3 size: 15 residues. Germline-derived CDR1 and CDR2 are ENHRY and SYGVKD. Trimming pared 1 base from V and 0 bases from J, leaving 7 bases between.

The sample holds one count of this clone. In DNA form, the CDR3 reads TGTGCCAGCAGCCGGGACAGGGGGCGCGTCGATTCACCCCTCCACTTT. It codes for CASSRDRGRVDSPLHF. The genes are TRBV14 and TRBJ1-6; 12 positions match TRBD1. Germline V lookup: CDR1 SGHDN, CDR2 FVKESK. The CDR3 extends over 16 amino acids. V lost 4 bases to trimming and J lost 8 bases; unmatched junction nucleotides: 6.

V usage is TRBV3-1 (or the pseudogene TRBV3-2) and J usage is TRBJ1-4; D is ambiguous. CDR3 size: 15 residues. V was shortened by 5 bases and J by 5 bases, with 15 bases between the two germline ends. Looked up from germline, CDR1 is LGHDT and CDR2 is YNNKEL (reference sequence). The chain's CDR3 is CASSSATSTNEKLFF. CDR3 DNA sequence: TGTGCCAGCAGCTCAGCGACCTCGACGAATGAAAAACTGTTTTTT.

The chain combines TRBV5-1 with TRBJ2-7; 9 bases are shared with TRBD1. The CDR3 sequence is 16 residues long. V was clipped by 3 bases and J by 0 bases; unmatched bases: 7. Germline values: CDR1 SGHRS, CDR2 YFSETQ. CDR3 loop: CASSSQPGQGSYEQYV. DNA of the CDR3: TGCGCCAGCAGCTCGCAACCGGGACAGGGCTCCTACGAGCAGTACGTC.

In this sample, this clone turned up a few times. The chain employs TRBV24-1 and TRBJ2-2; tentatively, D is TRBD2 (5 bases). The CDR3 runs 15 residues. V shed 3 bases and J shed 4 bases, with 11 bases lying between them. Per the germline V gene, CDR1 is KGHDR and CDR2 is SFDVKD. CDR3 loop: CATSDPGFSTGELFF. The CDR3, as DNA: TGTGCCACCAGTGATCCGGGGTTTAGCACCGGGGAGCTGTTTTTT.

The gene calls are TRBV9 and TRBJ2-2; D possibly matches TRBD1 or TRBD2 (5 bases each). The CDR3 is made up of 16 amino acids. Germline V gene data show CDR1 as SGDLS and CDR2 as YYNGEE. V was clipped by 1 base and J by 2 bases, with 12 bases between them. CDR3 sequence: CASSVRGGLNTGELFF. In DNA form, the CDR3 reads TGTGCCAGCAGCGTAAGGGGCGGGCTTAACACCGGGGAGCTGTTTTTT.

V usage is TRBV6-5 and J usage is TRBJ2-1; D ambiguous. This CDR3 is built from 13 residues. Per the germline V gene, CDR1 is MNHEY and CDR2 is SVGAGI. Trimming took off 6 bases at V and 7 bases at J, with 13 bases between the two ends. Written as DNA, the CDR3 is TGTGCCAGCAGCGATATTCTAAGGAATGAGCAGTTCTTC. This sequence encodes CASSDILRNEQFF.